The clone carrying this TCR beta chain was seen repeatedly, ten times or more. Antigen specificity is unknown. The entry originates in a study of CD8 T cells in ankylosing spondylitis. Overall study findings and caveats: Prior work had noted some motif variants in reactive arthritis blood and synovial fluid. Roughly 8 highly homologous variants made up a TCR beta motif that seemed to typify ankylosing spondylitis blood. Clones linked to disease were reported to show significant enrichment in matched ankylosing spondylitis synovial fluid.

V lost 2 bases and J lost 12, with 8 bases in between. This CDR3 has 11 amino acids. Quantitative molecular-barcoded 5'-RACE generated the TCR beta libraries. TCRdb fed the 5' RACE reads into MiXCR, producing one record per CDR3 protein. Of roughly 670,000 distinct CDR3 sequences in the sample, roughly 20% were seen once. The source of this sequence is a male donor with ankylosing spondylitis. The sequencing input was blood, either unsorted or a sorted T cell fraction (not recorded which). The rearrangement links TRBV12-3 or TRBV12-4 to TRBJ2-1; D gene ambiguous. The chain's CDR3 is CASSLTAWQFF. In DNA, the CDR3 is TGTGCCAGCAGTTTAACGGCGTGGCAGTTCTTC.